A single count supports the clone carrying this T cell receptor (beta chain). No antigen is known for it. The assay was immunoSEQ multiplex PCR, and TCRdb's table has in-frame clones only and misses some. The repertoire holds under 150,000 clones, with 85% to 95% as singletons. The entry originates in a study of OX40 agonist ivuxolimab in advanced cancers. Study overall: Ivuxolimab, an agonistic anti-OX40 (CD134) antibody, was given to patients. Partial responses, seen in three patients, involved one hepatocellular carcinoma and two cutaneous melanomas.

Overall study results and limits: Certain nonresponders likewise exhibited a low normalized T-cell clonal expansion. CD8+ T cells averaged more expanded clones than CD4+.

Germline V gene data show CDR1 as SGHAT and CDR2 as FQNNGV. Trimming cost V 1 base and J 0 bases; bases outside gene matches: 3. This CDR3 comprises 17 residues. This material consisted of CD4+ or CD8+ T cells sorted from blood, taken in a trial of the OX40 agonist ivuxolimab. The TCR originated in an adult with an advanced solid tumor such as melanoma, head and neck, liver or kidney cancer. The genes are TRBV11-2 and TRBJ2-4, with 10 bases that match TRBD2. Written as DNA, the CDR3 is TGTGCCAGCAGCTTAGGAGGACTAGCGGTAGCCAAAAACATTCAGTACTTC. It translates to CASSLGGLAVAKNIQYF.